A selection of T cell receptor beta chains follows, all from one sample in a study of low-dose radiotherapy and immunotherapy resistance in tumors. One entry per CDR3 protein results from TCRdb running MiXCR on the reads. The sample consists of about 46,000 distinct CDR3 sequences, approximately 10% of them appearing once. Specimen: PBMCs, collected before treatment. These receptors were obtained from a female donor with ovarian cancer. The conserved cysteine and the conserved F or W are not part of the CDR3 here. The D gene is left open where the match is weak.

CDR3aa: SARDPSGSYNEQF
v_gene: TRBV20-1
d_gene: TRBD2
j_gene: TRBJ2-1

CDR3aa: SPRDRADTQY
v_gene: TRBV29-1
d_gene: NA
j_gene: TRBJ2-3

CDR3aa: ASTSTGGADTQY
v_gene: TRBV6-6
d_gene: NA
j_gene: TRBJ2-3

CDR3aa: AISESTSETQY
v_gene: TRBV10-3
d_gene: TRBD2
j_gene: TRBJ2-5

CDR3aa: ASSLEASYNSPLH
v_gene: TRBV11-2
d_gene: NA
j_gene: TRBJ1-6

CDR3aa: ASSLRPRGGSYNEQF
v_gene: TRBV11-2
d_gene: NA
j_gene: TRBJ2-1

CDR3aa: SAVRGSGKETQY
v_gene: TRBV29-1
d_gene: NA
j_gene: TRBJ2-5

CDR3aa: ASSQPRAGLRYEQY
v_gene: TRBV4-1
d_gene: NA
j_gene: TRBJ2-7

CDR3aa: ASSSGTGRSNQPQH
v_gene: TRBV19
d_gene: TRBD1
j_gene: TRBJ1-5

CDR3aa: ASSPTWESGEQY
v_gene: TRBV28
d_gene: NA
j_gene: TRBJ2-7

CDR3aa: ATSEGGSGANVLT
v_gene: TRBV24-1
d_gene: NA
j_gene: TRBJ2-6

CDR3aa: ASSHTSGGYLNEQF
v_gene: TRBV7-8
d_gene: TRBD2
j_gene: TRBJ2-1

CDR3aa: ASSQEQRNEQF
v_gene: TRBV5-1
d_gene: NA
j_gene: TRBJ2-1

CDR3aa: ASSLLGTGWNGYT
v_gene: TRBV7-9
d_gene: TRBD1
j_gene: TRBJ1-2

CDR3aa: ASSYSPGLAAGRVGANVLT
v_gene: TRBV6-5
d_gene: TRBD2
j_gene: TRBJ2-6

CDR3aa: ASSLWGAEHTEAF
v_gene: TRBV11-2
d_gene: NA
j_gene: TRBJ1-1

CDR3aa: ASSQNFGTGASGELF
v_gene: TRBV12-3/TRBV12-4
d_gene: TRBD1
j_gene: TRBJ2-2

CDR3aa: SARPGGASYNEQF
v_gene: TRBV20-1
d_gene: NA
j_gene: TRBJ2-1

CDR3aa: ASRKTGVKETQY
v_gene: TRBV7-2
d_gene: NA
j_gene: TRBJ2-5

CDR3aa: ASSHQYRELNDYNSPLH
v_gene: TRBV23-1
d_gene: NA
j_gene: TRBJ1-6

CDR3aa: ASSLGDRPNEKLF
v_gene: TRBV5-1
d_gene: NA
j_gene: TRBJ1-4

CDR3aa: ASSSQGRRTNEKLF
v_gene: TRBV2
d_gene: NA
j_gene: TRBJ1-4

CDR3aa: AWKDRLNYGYT
v_gene: TRBV30
d_gene: NA
j_gene: TRBJ1-2

CDR3aa: AWSVDRGTYEQY
v_gene: TRBV30
d_gene: TRBD1
j_gene: TRBJ2-7

CDR3aa: ASSLAGRGTDTQY
v_gene: TRBV5-1
d_gene: NA
j_gene: TRBJ2-3

CDR3aa: AWSVRPAELF
v_gene: TRBV30
d_gene: NA
j_gene: TRBJ2-2

CDR3aa: ASSFQVSEQY
v_gene: TRBV11-2
d_gene: NA
j_gene: TRBJ2-7

CDR3aa: SARGGSHSNQPQH
v_gene: TRBV20-1
d_gene: NA
j_gene: TRBJ1-5

CDR3aa: SGNRGNTEAF
v_gene: TRBV29-1
d_gene: TRBD1
j_gene: TRBJ1-1